These 3 T cell receptor beta chains originate from one sample sequenced in a study of T cell responses to AZD1222 COVID-19 vaccine. The protocol was immunoSEQ multiplex PCR, while the TCRdb copy is restricted to in-frame clones and leaves out a portion. The profile covers tens of thousands of clones, with roughly 87% appearing a single time and approximately 15% taken by the ten largest. The sequenced sample was peripheral blood, obtained on day 0 of AZD1222 vaccination. The origin of the receptors is an adult in good health.

In the case of this clone: Germline and junction disagree at one end, which may indicate a read error. The rearrangement joins TRBV9 to TRBJ2-6; 11 bases map to TRBD1. Germline loops: CDR1 SGDLS, CDR2 YYNGEE. CDR3 length: 16 amino acids. The CDR3 sequence: CARSGTGGGGANVLTF. CDR3 sequence (DNA): TGTGCCCGCAGCGGGACAGGGGGTGGTGGGGCCAACGTCCTGACTTTC.

The chain has TRBV3-1 (or the pseudogene TRBV3-2) and TRBJ1-2, with D possibly TRBD1 on 5 matching bases. Germline values: CDR1 LGHDT, CDR2 YNNKEL (reference sequence). The CDR3 is made up of 16 amino acids. Trimming removed 4 bases from V and 3 bases from J, with 18 bases in between. CDR3 in amino acids: CASSPLSSGADYGYTF. CDR3 DNA: TGTGCCAGCAGCCCTCTGTCGAGTGGGGCTGACTATGGCTACACCTTC.

This chain connects TRBV2 to TRBJ2-2; the D gene is possibly TRBD1 (6 bases). Germline V CDR1 and CDR2: SNHLY, FYNNEI. The CDR3 has 13 residues. V lost 8 bases to trimming and J lost 5 bases, with 12 bases between them. The CDR3 loop is CASSPGETGELFF. In nucleotides, the CDR3 is TGTGCCAGCTCCCCAGGGGAAACCGGGGAGCTGTTTTTT.